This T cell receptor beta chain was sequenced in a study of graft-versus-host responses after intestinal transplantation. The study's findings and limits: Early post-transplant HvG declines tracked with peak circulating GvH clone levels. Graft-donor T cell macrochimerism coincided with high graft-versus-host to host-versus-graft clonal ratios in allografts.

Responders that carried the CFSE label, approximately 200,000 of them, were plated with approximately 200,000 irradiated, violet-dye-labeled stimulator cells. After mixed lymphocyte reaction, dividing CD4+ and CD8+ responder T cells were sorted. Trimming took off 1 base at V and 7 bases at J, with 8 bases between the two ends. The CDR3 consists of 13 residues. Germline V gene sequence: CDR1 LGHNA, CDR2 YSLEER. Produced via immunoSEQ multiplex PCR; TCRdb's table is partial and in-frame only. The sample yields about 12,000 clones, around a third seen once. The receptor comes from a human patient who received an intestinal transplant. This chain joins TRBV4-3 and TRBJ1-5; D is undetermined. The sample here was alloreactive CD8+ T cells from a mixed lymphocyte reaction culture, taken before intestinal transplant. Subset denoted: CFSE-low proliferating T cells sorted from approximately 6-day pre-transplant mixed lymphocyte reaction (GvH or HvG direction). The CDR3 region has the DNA TGCGCCAGCAGCCAAGCCCCGGGACAGCCCCAGCATTTT. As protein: CASSQAPGQPQHF.